What follows describes a single T cell receptor (beta chain). Per germline, CDR1 SGHTA and CDR2 FQGTGA. CDR3 length equals 15 residues. The V end was cut by 2 bases, the J end by 4 bases, with 12 bases between. This table comes from immunoSEQ multiplex PCR, and its TCRdb copy is limited to in-frame clones, with some not included. This repertoire shows roughly 250,000 clones, just over 90% found once; its top ten account for about 2.5%. The record originates from a study of blood T cell repertoires in COVID-19. Looking at the study overall: Sites across the United States, Italy and Spain contributed samples from acute and convalescent COVID-19. Sample material is recorded as cDNA or gDNA derived from T cells, B-cell-depleted T cells, or PBMCs.

The age range of participants was about 18 to 95 years, with residence in under 25 US areas. Participants' reported clinical history set cohort assignment. The source of this sequence is a woman aged 35 to 49 with acute COVID-19. The chain uses TRBV7-3 and TRBJ2-1, with D maybe TRBD1 (5 bases). Sequencing input: PBMCs or T cells enriched from blood (not recorded which). The DNA of the CDR3 is TGTGCCAGCAGCTTAGAGGACACTGCTTACAATGAGCAGTTCTTC. It specifies CASSLEDTAYNEQFF.